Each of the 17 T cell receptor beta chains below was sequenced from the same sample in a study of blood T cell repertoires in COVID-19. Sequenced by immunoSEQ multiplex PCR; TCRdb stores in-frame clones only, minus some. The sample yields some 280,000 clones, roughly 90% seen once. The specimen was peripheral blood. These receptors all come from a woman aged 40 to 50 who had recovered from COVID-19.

The CDR3 sequence: CASSAQPNTGELFF. In DNA, the CDR3 is TGTGCCAGCTCAGCACAGCCGAACACCGGGGAGCTGTTTTTT. The chain is built from TRBV18 and TRBJ2-2; no clear D gene. This CDR3 comprises 14 residues. Trimming cost V 5 bases and J 0 bases, with 7 bases left between them. Per germline, CDR1 KGHSH and CDR2 LQKENI.

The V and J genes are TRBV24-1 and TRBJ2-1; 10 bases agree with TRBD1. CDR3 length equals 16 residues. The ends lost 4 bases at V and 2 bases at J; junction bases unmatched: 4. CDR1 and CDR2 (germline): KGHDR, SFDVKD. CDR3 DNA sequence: TGTGCCACCAGTGACGCTGGACAGGGGGCCTACAATGAGCAGTTCTTC. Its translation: CATSDAGQGAYNEQFF.

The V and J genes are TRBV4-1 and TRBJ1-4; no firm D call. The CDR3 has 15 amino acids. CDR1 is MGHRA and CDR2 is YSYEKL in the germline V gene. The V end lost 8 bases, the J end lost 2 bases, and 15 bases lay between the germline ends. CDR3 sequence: CASGEQRVTNEKLFF. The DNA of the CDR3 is TGCGCCAGCGGGGAGCAGAGGGTGACTAATGAAAAACTGTTTTTT.

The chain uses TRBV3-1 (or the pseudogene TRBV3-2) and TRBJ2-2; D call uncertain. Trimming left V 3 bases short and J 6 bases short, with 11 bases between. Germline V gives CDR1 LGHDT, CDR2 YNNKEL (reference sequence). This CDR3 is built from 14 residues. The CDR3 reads CASSQGRLSGELFF. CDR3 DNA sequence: TGTGCCAGCAGCCAGGGTCGACTTTCCGGGGAGCTGTTTTTT.

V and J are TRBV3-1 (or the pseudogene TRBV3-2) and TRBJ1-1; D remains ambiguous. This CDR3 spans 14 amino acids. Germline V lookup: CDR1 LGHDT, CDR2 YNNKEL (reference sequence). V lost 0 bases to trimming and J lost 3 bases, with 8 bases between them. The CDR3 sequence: CASSQDAVYTEAFF. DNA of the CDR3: TGTGCCAGCAGCCAAGATGCGGTTTACACTGAAGCTTTCTTT.

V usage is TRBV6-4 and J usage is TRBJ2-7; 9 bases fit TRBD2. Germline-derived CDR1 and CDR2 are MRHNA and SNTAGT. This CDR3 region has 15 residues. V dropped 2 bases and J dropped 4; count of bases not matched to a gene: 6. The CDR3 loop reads CASSDGSGSGYEQYF. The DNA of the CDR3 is TGTGCCAGCAGTGACGGTAGCGGGAGCGGGTACGAGCAGTACTTC.

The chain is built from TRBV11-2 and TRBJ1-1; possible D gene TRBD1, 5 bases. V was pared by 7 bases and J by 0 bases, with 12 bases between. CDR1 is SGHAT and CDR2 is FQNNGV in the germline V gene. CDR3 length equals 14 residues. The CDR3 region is CASTQQALNTEAFF. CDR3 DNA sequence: TGTGCCAGCACCCAACAGGCCCTGAACACTGAAGCTTTCTTT.

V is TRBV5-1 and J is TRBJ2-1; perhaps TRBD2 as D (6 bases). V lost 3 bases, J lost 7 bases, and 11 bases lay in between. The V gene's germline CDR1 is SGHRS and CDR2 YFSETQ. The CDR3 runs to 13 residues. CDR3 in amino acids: CASSSDGGNEQFF. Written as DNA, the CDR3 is TGCGCCAGCAGCTCGGACGGGGGTAATGAGCAGTTCTTC.

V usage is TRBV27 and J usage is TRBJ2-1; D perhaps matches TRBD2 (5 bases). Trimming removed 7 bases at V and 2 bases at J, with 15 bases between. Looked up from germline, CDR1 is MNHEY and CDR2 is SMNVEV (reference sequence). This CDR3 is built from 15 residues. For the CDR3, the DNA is TGTGCCAGCAAATTAAGCGGAACCCCCTACAATGAGCAGTTCTTC. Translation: CASKLSGTPYNEQFF.

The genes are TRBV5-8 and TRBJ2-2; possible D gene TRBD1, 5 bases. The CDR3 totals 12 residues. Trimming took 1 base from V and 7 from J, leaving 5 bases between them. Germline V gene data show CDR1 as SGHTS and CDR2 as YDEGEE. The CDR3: CASSLRGGELFF. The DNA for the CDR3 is TGTGCCAGCAGCTTGAGGGGCGGGGAGCTGTTTTTT.

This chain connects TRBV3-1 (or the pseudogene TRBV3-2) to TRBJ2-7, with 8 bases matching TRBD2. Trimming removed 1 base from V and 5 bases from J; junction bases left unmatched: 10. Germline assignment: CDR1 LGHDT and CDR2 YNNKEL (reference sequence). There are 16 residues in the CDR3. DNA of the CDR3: TGTGCCAGCAGCCAAGTCTACCGACTAGCGACCGACGAGCAGTACTTC. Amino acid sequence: CASSQVYRLATDEQYF.

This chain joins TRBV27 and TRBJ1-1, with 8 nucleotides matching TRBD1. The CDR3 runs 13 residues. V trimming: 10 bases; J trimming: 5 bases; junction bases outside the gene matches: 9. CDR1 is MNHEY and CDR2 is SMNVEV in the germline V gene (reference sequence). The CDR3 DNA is TGTGCCACCAAGGACAGGGTGCGGACTGAAGCTTTCTTT. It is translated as CATKDRVRTEAFF.

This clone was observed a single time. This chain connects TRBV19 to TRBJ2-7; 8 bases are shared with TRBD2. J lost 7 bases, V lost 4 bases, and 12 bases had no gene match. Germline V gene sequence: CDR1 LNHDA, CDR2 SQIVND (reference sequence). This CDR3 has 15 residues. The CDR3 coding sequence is TGTGCCAGTAGTAGTAGCGGGACTACCGGGGGGGAGCAGTACTTC. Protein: CASSSSGTTGGEQYF.

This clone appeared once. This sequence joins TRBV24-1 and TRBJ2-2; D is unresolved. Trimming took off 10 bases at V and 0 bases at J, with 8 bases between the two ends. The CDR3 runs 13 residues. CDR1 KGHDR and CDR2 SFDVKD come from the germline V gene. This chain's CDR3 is CATGVPNTGELFF. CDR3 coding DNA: TGTGCCACAGGAGTCCCGAACACCGGGGAGCTGTTTTTT.

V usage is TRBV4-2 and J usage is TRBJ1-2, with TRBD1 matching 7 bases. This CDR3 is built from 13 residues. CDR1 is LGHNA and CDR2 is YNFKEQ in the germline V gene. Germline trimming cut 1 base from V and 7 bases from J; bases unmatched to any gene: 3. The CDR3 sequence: CASSQAGGGGYTF. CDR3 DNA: TGTGCCAGCAGCCAAGCAGGGGGAGGTGGCTACACCTTC.

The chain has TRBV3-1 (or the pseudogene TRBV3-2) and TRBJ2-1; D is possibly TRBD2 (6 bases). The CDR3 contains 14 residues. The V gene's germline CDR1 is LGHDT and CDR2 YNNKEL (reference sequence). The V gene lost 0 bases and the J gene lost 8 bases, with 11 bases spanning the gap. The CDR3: CASSQEGLFDEQFF. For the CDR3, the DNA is TGTGCCAGCAGCCAAGAAGGACTATTCGATGAGCAGTTCTTC.

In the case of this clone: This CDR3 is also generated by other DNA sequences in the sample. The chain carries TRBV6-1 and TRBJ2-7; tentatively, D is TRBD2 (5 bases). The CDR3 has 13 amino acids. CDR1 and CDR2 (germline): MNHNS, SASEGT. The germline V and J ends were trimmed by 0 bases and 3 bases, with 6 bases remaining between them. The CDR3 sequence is CASSEAGVYEQYF. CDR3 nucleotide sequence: TGTGCCAGCAGTGAAGCGGGAGTCTACGAGCAGTACTTC.